A selection of T cell receptor beta chains follows, all from one sample in a study of blood T cells in healthy people across ages. TCRdb independently ran MiXCR on the 5' RACE reads; one entry per CDR3 protein. The table includes roughly 2 million distinct CDR3 sequences, roughly 49% detected once. The source material was blood. The receptors shown here come from a woman in her forties in good health. The CDR3 runs from the conserved cysteine through the conserved F or W. D genes are given only for firm matches. The size field is filled for only some rows; it gives once, few, many or a size class.

J gene: TRBJ1-2; V gene: TRBV5-1; D gene: .; clone size: .; CDR3 DNA: TGCGCCAGCAGCTTCGAGACGGACTCATATGGCTACACCTTC; CDR3 protein: CASSFETDSYGYTF
J gene: TRBJ1-1; V gene: TRBV9; D gene: .; clone size: .; CDR3 DNA: TGTGCCAGCAGCAAGGGGGGGGAGAACACTGAAGCTTTCTTT; CDR3 protein: CASSKGGENTEAFF
J gene: TRBJ1-2; V gene: TRBV5-1; D gene: .; clone size: .; CDR3 DNA: TGCGCCAGCAGCGGGACGGATAACTATGGCTACACCTTC; CDR3 protein: CASSGTDNYGYTF
J gene: TRBJ2-7; V gene: TRBV4-3; D gene: TRBD1; clone size: few; CDR3 DNA: TGCGCCAGCAGCCTAGGGGGACAGTTTTCCTACGAGCAGTACTTC; CDR3 protein: CASSLGGQFSYEQYF
J gene: TRBJ1-2; V gene: TRBV7-9; D gene: TRBD1; clone size: .; CDR3 DNA: TGTGCCAGCAGCTTAGGAAGGTTGACAGGGGAAAGTGGCTACACCTTC; CDR3 protein: CASSLGRLTGESGYTF
J gene: TRBJ2-1; V gene: TRBV7-3; D gene: .; clone size: .; CDR3 DNA: TGCGCCAGCAGCTTAAGTGCAAAGGGGTCCTACAATGAGCAGTTCTTC; CDR3 protein: CASSLSAKGSYNEQFF
J gene: TRBJ2-1; V gene: TRBV29-1; D gene: .; clone size: .; CDR3 DNA: TGCGGCGTTGACCCCTTCCCTCACGGGGACTCCTACAATGAGCAGTTCTTC; CDR3 protein: CGVDPFPHGDSYNEQFF
J gene: TRBJ2-3; V gene: TRBV7-3; D gene: TRBD2; clone size: .; CDR3 DNA: TGTGCCAGCAGCCAAAAGGCTAGCGGGGTGCCAGATACGCAGTATTTT; CDR3 protein: CASSQKASGVPDTQYF
J gene: TRBJ2-3; V gene: TRBV11-2; D gene: .; clone size: .; CDR3 DNA: TGTGCCAGCAGCGGATGGACAGATACGCAGTATTTT; CDR3 protein: CASSGWTDTQYF
J gene: TRBJ2-1; V gene: TRBV20-1; D gene: TRBD1; clone size: .; CDR3 DNA: TGCAGTGCTAGAATCCCGGGACAGGGCTCGTTAAGATCCTACAATGAGCAGTTCTTC; CDR3 protein: CSARIPGQGSLRSYNEQFF
J gene: TRBJ2-3; V gene: TRBV11-1; D gene: TRBD2; clone size: few; CDR3 DNA: TGTGCCAGCAGCGCCGGGACTAGTAGCACAGATACGCAGTATTTT; CDR3 protein: CASSAGTSSTDTQYF
J gene: TRBJ1-5; V gene: TRBV28; D gene: TRBD1; clone size: once; CDR3 DNA: TGTGCCAGCAGTTTCGACAGGGACATTAGCAATCAGCCCCAGCATTTT; CDR3 protein: CASSFDRDISNQPQHF
J gene: TRBJ2-1; V gene: TRBV3-1; D gene: .; clone size: .; CDR3 DNA: TGTGCCAGCAGCCGAGTCGGTTGGTACAATGAGCAGTTCTTC; CDR3 protein: CASSRVGWYNEQFF
J gene: TRBJ2-4; V gene: TRBV4-3; D gene: TRBD1; clone size: few; CDR3 DNA: TGCGCCAGCAGCCAAGGAACCCCGGGACAGGGTTATGAGGGCGCCAAAAACATTCAGTACTTC; CDR3 protein: CASSQGTPGQGYEGAKNIQYF
J gene: TRBJ2-1; V gene: TRBV20-1; D gene: .; clone size: few; CDR3 DNA: TGCAGTGCTAGGAATAACCGCGGGTCTTCCTACAATGAGCAGTTCTTC; CDR3 protein: CSARNNRGSSYNEQFF
J gene: TRBJ2-5; V gene: TRBV7-2; D gene: TRBD1; clone size: .; CDR3 DNA: TGTGCCAGCAGCGCGGACAGGGTACGGGAGACCCAGTACTTC; CDR3 protein: CASSADRVRETQYF
J gene: TRBJ1-5; V gene: TRBV7-2; D gene: .; clone size: .; CDR3 DNA: TGTGCCAGCAGTGTCAAAGATCTTGGGCCCCAGCATTTT; CDR3 protein: CASSVKDLGPQHF
J gene: TRBJ2-6; V gene: TRBV11-2; D gene: .; clone size: few; CDR3 DNA: TGTGCCAGCAGCCTAAGGATGGGACGGAACTCTGGGGCCAACGTCCTGACTTTC; CDR3 protein: CASSLRMGRNSGANVLTF
J gene: TRBJ2-4; V gene: TRBV7-2; D gene: .; clone size: few; CDR3 DNA: TGTGCCAGCAGCTTAATCGGCAAAATGGACGGCATTCAGTACTTC; CDR3 protein: CASSLIGKMDGIQYF
J gene: TRBJ2-3; V gene: TRBV7-3; D gene: .; clone size: .; CDR3 DNA: TGTGCCAGCAGCGCCTACGGGGAAGAGGAGCAGTATTTT; CDR3 protein: CASSAYGEEEQYF
J gene: TRBJ2-7; V gene: TRBV20-1; D gene: .; clone size: .; CDR3 DNA: TGCAGTGCTAGAACACCATCCTACAATGAGCAGTACTTC; CDR3 protein: CSARTPSYNEQYF
J gene: TRBJ2-5; V gene: TRBV24-1; D gene: TRBD1; clone size: .; CDR3 DNA: TGTGCCACCAGTGACAGGGACAGGGCAGAGACCCAGTACTTC; CDR3 protein: CATSDRDRAETQYF
J gene: TRBJ2-1; V gene: TRBV11-2; D gene: .; clone size: .; CDR3 DNA: TGTGCCAGCAGCTTAGATTCTCGACTAGTAGTGGCGTACAATGAGCAGTTCTTC; CDR3 protein: CASSLDSRLVVAYNEQFF
J gene: TRBJ2-7; V gene: TRBV11-3; D gene: .; clone size: once; CDR3 DNA: TGTGCCTGCAGCGGAGGGGGGACCTCCTACGAGCAGTACTTC; CDR3 protein: CACSGGGTSYEQYF
J gene: TRBJ1-2; V gene: TRBV12-3/TRBV12-4; D gene: TRBD1; clone size: .; CDR3 DNA: TGTGCCAGCAGATGGACAGGGGCAGGGGGACACTATGGCTACACCTTC; CDR3 protein: CASRWTGAGGHYGYTF
J gene: TRBJ2-3; V gene: TRBV11-3; D gene: .; clone size: .; CDR3 DNA: TGTGCCAGCGCACTTAGGAGCAGGGGTGGAAAAGATACGCAGTATTTT; CDR3 protein: CASALRSRGGKDTQYF
J gene: TRBJ2-7; V gene: TRBV28; D gene: TRBD1; clone size: few; CDR3 DNA: TGTGCCAGCAGTATATCCGGGACAGCTGTCGTCTACGAGCAGTACTTC; CDR3 protein: CASSISGTAVVYEQYF
J gene: TRBJ1-2; V gene: TRBV20-1; D gene: .; clone size: .; CDR3 DNA: TGCAGTGCTAGTGATCCCGGACGGTCTATGGTGGACACCTTC; CDR3 protein: CSASDPGRSMVDTF
J gene: TRBJ2-7; V gene: TRBV5-6; D gene: TRBD1; clone size: .; CDR3 DNA: TGTGCCAGCAGCTTGCCAGGGGGCTTCTACGAGCAGTACTTC; CDR3 protein: CASSLPGGFYEQYF
J gene: TRBJ1-2; V gene: TRBV4-2; D gene: .; clone size: .; CDR3 DNA: TGTGCCAGCAGCCAAGATTGGGGGTCCCCTGGCTACACCTTC; CDR3 protein: CASSQDWGSPGYTF
J gene: TRBJ2-5; V gene: TRBV6-2/TRBV6-3; D gene: .; clone size: few; CDR3 DNA: TGTGCCAGCAGCTCCATCGGGCTGGAGCAGTACTTC; CDR3 protein: CASSSIGLEQYF
J gene: TRBJ2-1; V gene: TRBV6-2/TRBV6-3; D gene: .; clone size: .; CDR3 DNA: TGTGCCAGCAAATACTGGGACTTAACCTCGGCTGAGCAGTTCTTC; CDR3 protein: CASKYWDLTSAEQFF
J gene: TRBJ1-6; V gene: TRBV7-2; D gene: TRBD1; clone size: few; CDR3 DNA: TGTGCCAGCAGGCGACGACAGGGCACCTATAATTCACCCCTCCACTTT; CDR3 protein: CASRRRQGTYNSPLHF
J gene: TRBJ1-5; V gene: TRBV4-3; D gene: TRBD1; clone size: .; CDR3 DNA: TGCGCCAGCAGCCAAGATATTAACAGGGGTCCCGATCAGCCCCAGCATTTT; CDR3 protein: CASSQDINRGPDQPQHF
J gene: TRBJ1-4; V gene: TRBV6-1; D gene: .; clone size: .; CDR3 DNA: TGTGCCAGCAGACCGACTTGGAAAAATGAAAAACTGTTTTTT; CDR3 protein: CASRPTWKNEKLFF
J gene: TRBJ2-1; V gene: TRBV7-2; D gene: .; clone size: .; CDR3 DNA: TGTGCCAGCAGCTTAGCTTCAATAGTAGCCTACAATGAGCAGTTCTTC; CDR3 protein: CASSLASIVAYNEQFF
J gene: TRBJ1-2; V gene: TRBV4-3; D gene: TRBD1; clone size: .; CDR3 DNA: TGCGCCAGCAGCCAAGGCCTTGTGGCAGGGGGTGGCTACACCTTC; CDR3 protein: CASSQGLVAGGGYTF
J gene: TRBJ1-4; V gene: TRBV2; D gene: .; clone size: .; CDR3 DNA: TGTGCCAGCAGCGCTGGGCAGGGAAGTGAAAAACTGTTTTTT; CDR3 protein: CASSAGQGSEKLFF
J gene: TRBJ1-2; V gene: TRBV20-1; D gene: .; clone size: .; CDR3 DNA: TGCAGTGCTGGATCCAGGGAGTCAGCCTATGGCTACACCTTC; CDR3 protein: CSAGSRESAYGYTF
J gene: TRBJ2-6; V gene: TRBV20-1; D gene: TRBD1; clone size: .; CDR3 DNA: TGCAGTGCTAGGACAGGGGGCGCAGGGGCTGGGGCCAACGTCCTGACTTTC; CDR3 protein: CSARTGGAGAGANVLTF
J gene: TRBJ2-3; V gene: TRBV6-5; D gene: .; clone size: few; CDR3 DNA: TGTGCCAGCAGAGATGCGGATACGCAGTATTTT; CDR3 protein: CASRDADTQYF
J gene: TRBJ1-6; V gene: TRBV20-1; D gene: .; clone size: .; CDR3 DNA: TGCAGTGCTAGAGATCCAGGGCGTTCACCCCCCCACTTT; CDR3 protein: CSARDPGRSPPHF
J gene: TRBJ1-4; V gene: TRBV7-2; D gene: TRBD1; clone size: .; CDR3 DNA: TGTGCCAGCAGACCCGGGACAGGGTCTAATGAAAAACTGTTTTTT; CDR3 protein: CASRPGTGSNEKLFF
J gene: TRBJ1-4; V gene: TRBV18; D gene: TRBD1; clone size: .; CDR3 DNA: TGTGCCAGCTCAGTTCGACAGGGGCAACTACGTGAAAAACTGTTTTTT; CDR3 protein: CASSVRQGQLREKLFF
J gene: TRBJ1-5; V gene: TRBV6-6; D gene: .; clone size: .; CDR3 DNA: TGTGCCAGCAGTTACCCCGAAGACAGGATACTTAATCAGCCCCAGCATTTT; CDR3 protein: CASSYPEDRILNQPQHF
J gene: TRBJ1-1; V gene: TRBV5-1; D gene: .; clone size: .; CDR3 DNA: TGCGCCAGCAGTAACCAGGGGACTGAAGCTTTCTTT; CDR3 protein: CASSNQGTEAFF
J gene: TRBJ2-5; V gene: TRBV2; D gene: .; clone size: .; CDR3 DNA: TGTGCCAGCAGTGATTGGGCGTACCAAGAGACCCAGTACTTC; CDR3 protein: CASSDWAYQETQYF
J gene: TRBJ2-4; V gene: TRBV27; D gene: .; clone size: few; CDR3 DNA: TGTGCCAGCAGTTTACCTCGGTCAGGGGCCGCTTTATCCGGGCTACCCAAAAACATTCAGTACTTC; CDR3 protein: CASSLPRSGAALSGLPKNIQYF
J gene: TRBJ2-1; V gene: TRBV4-3; D gene: .; clone size: .; CDR3 DNA: TGCGCCAGCAGCCCAGGAACAAGGCGACCCTACAAGTTCTTC; CDR3 protein: CASSPGTRRPYKFF
J gene: TRBJ2-7; V gene: TRBV20-1; D gene: .; clone size: .; CDR3 DNA: TGCAGTGCTCCCGCAGGTAGCTCCTACGAGCAGTACTTC; CDR3 protein: CSAPAGSSYEQYF
J gene: TRBJ2-7; V gene: TRBV28; D gene: .; clone size: once; CDR3 DNA: TGTGCCTGCAGCCCCGGGAACTACGAGCAGTACTTC; CDR3 protein: CACSPGNYEQYF
J gene: TRBJ2-1; V gene: TRBV2; D gene: .; clone size: few; CDR3 DNA: TGTGCCAGGCAGGGCGTCGGGTTAGGGAATGAGCAGTTCTTC; CDR3 protein: CARQGVGLGNEQFF
J gene: TRBJ1-2; V gene: TRBV7-2; D gene: .; clone size: few; CDR3 DNA: TGTGCCAGCAAACCTGTCGGGCGTCGCTATGGCTACACCTTC; CDR3 protein: CASKPVGRRYGYTF
J gene: TRBJ1-2; V gene: TRBV29-1; D gene: .; clone size: many; CDR3 DNA: TGCAGCGCCCCATCCGGGCTCGGCTACACCTTC; CDR3 protein: CSAPSGLGYTF
J gene: TRBJ2-5; V gene: TRBV10-3; D gene: TRBD2; clone size: few; CDR3 DNA: TGTGCCATCAGTGAGCAGAGCGGGGGGGAGGAAGAGACCCAGTACTTC; CDR3 protein: CAISEQSGGEEETQYF
J gene: TRBJ1-2; V gene: TRBV4-2; D gene: .; clone size: few; CDR3 DNA: TGTGCCAGCAGCCAAGTACCACAAGGCTACACCTTC; CDR3 protein: CASSQVPQGYTF
J gene: TRBJ1-2; V gene: TRBV6-6; D gene: .; clone size: .; CDR3 DNA: TGTGCCGGCAGGGGCATCAGCTATGGCTACACCTTC; CDR3 protein: CAGRGISYGYTF